The clone carrying this TCR beta chain was observed a handful of times. Its target is not known. Since no conserved phenylalanine or tryptophan closes the CDR3, a read error is the likely cause. The DNA is omitted, as the CDR3 cannot be located on it reliably, and the CDR3 follows TCRdb's listing. The data were taken from a study of CD8 T cells in ankylosing spondylitis. Study-wide results and limits: It appeared that ankylosing spondylitis blood was characterized by a TCR beta motif of several highly homologous variants. Disease-linked clones, CD8+, were relatively rare in peripheral blood. Reportedly, matched ankylosing spondylitis synovial fluid was significantly enriched for disease-linked clones. Past research had described some motif variants in reactive arthritis synovial fluid and blood.

Construction of TCR beta libraries was performed using quantitative 5'-RACE with molecular barcodes. TCRdb used MiXCR to reprocess the 5' RACE reads, holding one entry per CDR3 protein. This sample has about 210,000 distinct CDR3 sequences; roughly 6.6% occur once, and the top ten carry 14%. The CDR3 length is 12 residues, termini included. Per the germline V gene, CDR1 is SEHNR and CDR2 is FQNEAQ (reference sequence). The receptor was derived from a male donor with ankylosing spondylitis. The V call is TRBV7-9, the J call TRBJ2-1; the listed D gene, TRBD2, was not tested against the DNA. Sequenced input: blood, either unsorted or a sorted T cell fraction (not recorded which). The CDR3 loop is CASSLGGGPKVV.